Given below is one TCR beta chain in context. V was trimmed by 0 bases and J by 0 bases, leaving 12 bases between them. This CDR3 is 16 amino acids long. Germline assignment: CDR1 SGHTA and CDR2 FQGNSA. The sample is drawn from a study of blood T cell repertoires in COVID-19. The wider study: In each case, the material was cDNA or gDNA derived from T cells, B-cell-depleted T cells, or PBMCs.

Authors' data handling: Reference gene primer amplification yielded estimated nucleated cell counts. TCRdb's copy holds only in-frame clones and misses some; the assay was immunoSEQ multiplex PCR. Clone size and the V and J calls come from that table; the DNA yielded D and trimming. The sample has fewer than 200,000 clones; about 87% are singletons. Sequenced sample: peripheral blood. The receptor was isolated from a man aged 55 to 69 with acute or convalescent COVID-19. The V and J genes are TRBV7-2 and TRBJ2-7, with D tentatively TRBD2 (5 bases). The CDR3 sequence: CASSLAVTGFSYEQYF. The CDR3 DNA reads TGTGCCAGCAGCTTAGCTGTCACGGGATTCTCCTACGAGCAGTACTTC. Looking up the rest from reference TRBV7-2 and TRBJ2-7 gives the full variable domain: GAGVSQSPSNKVTEKGKDVELRCDPISGHTALYWYRQSLGQGLEFLIYFQGNSAPDKSGLPSDRFSAERTGGSVSTLTIQRTQQEDSAVYLCASSLAVTGFSYEQYFGPGTRLTVT.